This T cell receptor (beta chain) was obtained from a study of blood T cell repertoires in COVID-19. Across the study: From the United States, Italy and Spain came samples of acute and convalescent COVID-19.

The germline V and J ends were trimmed by 0 bases and 0 bases, with 5 bases remaining between them. The CDR3 runs 14 residues. Germline V gives CDR1 LNHNV, CDR2 YYDKDF (reference sequence). TCRdb's table, derived via immunoSEQ multiplex PCR, lists solely in-frame clones and lacks some. The data show approximately 320,000 clones, roughly nine tenths seen once. The Seattle patients, enrolled during active infection, were followed longitudinally. This clone has a single count. V usage is TRBV15 and J usage is TRBJ1-1; no clear D gene. This clonotype was sampled from a young woman with COVID-19, enrolled during active disease. Source material: peripheral blood. The CDR3: CATSRENMNTEAFF. DNA for the CDR3: TGTGCCACCAGCAGAGAAAATATGAACACTGAAGCTTTCTTT.